The 26 T cell receptor beta chains reported below all come from one sample, sequenced in a study of preoperative IRX-2 immunotherapy in early breast cancer. Stated treatment: preoperative locoregional IRX-2 cytokine immunotherapy. Profiled with immunoSEQ multiplex PCR; TCRdb holds only in-frame clones, not every one. The sample shows roughly 30,000 clones, over 75% of them seen only once. Specimen collection occurred from a patient treated with IRX-2 immunotherapy. All receptors come from a human donor with breast cancer.

The chain joins TRBV11-3 to TRBJ1-2; the D gene is possibly TRBD1 (5 bases). The CDR3 extends over 14 amino acids. The germline V and J ends were trimmed by 5 bases and 3 bases, with 13 bases remaining between them. Germline loops: CDR1 SGHNT, CDR2 YENEEA. CDR3 bases: TGTGCCAGCAGCCCGGGACGGCAATACTATGGCTACACCTTC. This codes for CASSPGRQYYGYTF.

V gene TRBV11-3 combines with J gene TRBJ1-6; 7 bases match TRBD1. Germline trimming cut 3 bases from V and 7 bases from J; bases unmatched to any gene: 3. The V gene's germline CDR1 is SGHNT and CDR2 YENEEA. This CDR3 is 14 amino acids long. CDR3 region: CASSLGTDNSPLHF. CDR3 DNA: TGTGCCAGCAGCTTGGGGACAGACAATTCACCCCTCCACTTT.

This chain joins TRBV1 and TRBJ2-3; the D call TRBD2 from the table was never checked on the DNA. TRBV1 is assigned pseudogene status. The CDR3 sequence is 15 residues long. The CDR3 sequence: CASSPLWDYTDTQYF. Here the CDR3 DNA reads TGCGCCAGCAGCCCCCTTTGGGACTACACAGATACGCAGTATTTT.

This chain uses TRBV7-1 with TRBJ1-1; D not resolved. TRBV7-1 is given ORF status, its function remaining uncertain. The germline V and J ends were trimmed by 4 bases and 7 bases, with 13 bases remaining between them. The length of the CDR3 is 13 residues. In nucleotides, the CDR3 is TGTGCCAGCAGCTATCACCCAGAATTTGAAGCTTTCTTT. Its protein product is CASSYHPEFEAFF.

This sequence joins TRBV15 and TRBJ1-1; no clear D gene. The V end lost 2 bases, the J end lost 7 bases, and 26 bases lay between the germline ends. The CDR3 is 18 residues long. Germline lookup yields CDR1 LNHNV and CDR2 YYDKDF (reference sequence). For the CDR3, the DNA is TGTGCCACCAGCAGAATCAAGACCAACAAGGGAAGACTGATTGAAGCTTTCTTT. Amino acids: CATSRIKTNKGRLIEAFF.

This chain joins TRBV6-8 and TRBJ1-5, with D possibly TRBD1 on 5 matching bases. The germline V gene has CDR1 MNHGY and CDR2 SAAAGT. Trimming cost V 6 bases and J 5 bases, with 14 bases left between them. CDR3 length equals 14 residues. CDR3 DNA: TGTGCCAGCAGAAGAGGGGTGGGAGATCAGCCCCAGCATTTT. This translates into CASRRGVGDQPQHF.

V and J are TRBV11-3 and TRBJ1-6; 7 positions match TRBD1. The junction had 0 bases not matched to a gene; V was cut back by 2 bases and J by 5 bases. CDR3 size: 14 residues. Germline V lookup: CDR1 SGHNT, CDR2 YENEEA. CDR3 in amino acids: CASSLQGDNSPLHF. The CDR3, as DNA: TGTGCCAGCAGCTTACAGGGGGATAATTCACCCCTCCACTTT. The full variable domain, completed using reference TRBV11-3 and TRBJ1-6, is EAGVVQSPRYKIIEKKQPVAFWCNPISGHNTLYWYLQNLGQGPELLIRYENEEAVDDSQLPKDRFSAERLKGVDSTLKIQPAELGDSAVYLCASSLQGDNSPLHFGNGTRLTVT.

This clone was recorded once. The V and J genes are TRBV30 and TRBJ1-2, with D possibly matching TRBD1 (6 bases). CDR1 and CDR2 from the germline V gene are GTSNPN and SVGIG (reference sequence). CDR3 length equals 12 residues. V lost 2 bases, J lost 7 bases, and 11 bases lay in between. CDR3 nucleotides: TGTGCCTGGAGTTGGGGACAAGGTGGCTACACCTTC. This encodes CAWSWGQGGYTF.

The CDR3 protein is CASSGRTAYEQYF. CDR3 in DNA: TGTGCCAGCAGTGGGAGGACTGCTTACGAGCAGTACTTC. The chain has TRBV6-8 and TRBJ2-7; perhaps TRBD2 as D (6 bases). The CDR3 loop spans 13 amino acids. The V gene lost 5 bases and the J gene lost 4 bases, with 12 bases spanning the gap. Per germline, CDR1 MNHGY and CDR2 SAAAGT.

This clone was seen just once. The chain uses TRBV7-4 and TRBJ2-7; 14 positions agree with TRBD2. J lost 3 bases, V lost 2 bases, and 3 bases had no gene match. The CDR3 contains 16 residues. CDR1 is SGHVT and CDR2 is SQSDAQ in the germline V gene. The CDR3 nucleotides are TGTGCCAGCAGCTTAAGAGGGACTAGCGGGGGCTACGAGCAGTACTTC. Protein: CASSLRGTSGGYEQYF.

A single count supports this clone. The gene calls are TRBV11-3 and TRBJ1-6; weak D call: TRBD1 (5 bases). V was cut by 3 bases and J by 7 bases, with 13 bases left in between. Germline V lookup: CDR1 SGHNT, CDR2 YENEEA. The CDR3 totals 15 residues. The CDR3 DNA reads TGTGCCAGCAGCTTGAATGCGGCAGGGAATTCACCCCTCCACTTT. It specifies CASSLNAAGNSPLHF.

The rearrangement links TRBV19 to TRBJ2-5; 7 bases map to TRBD1. Losses at the gene ends were 4 bases for V and 1 base for J; bases not matched to a gene: 3. This CDR3 region has 14 residues. Germline lookup yields CDR1 LNHDA and CDR2 SQIVND (reference sequence). The CDR3 nucleotides read TGTGCCAGTAGTAATCAGGGGGTCCAAGAGACCCAGTACTTC. Translated: CASSNQGVQETQYF.

V gene TRBV18 combines with J gene TRBJ1-5; D not certain. The V and J ends lost 4 bases and 4 bases respectively, with 8 bases between them. CDR3 length: 13 amino acids. CDR1 and CDR2 (germline): KGHSH, LQKENI. The CDR3 region is CASSLERNQPQHF. CDR3 sequence (DNA): TGTGCCAGCTCACTTGAAAGGAATCAGCCCCAGCATTTT.

The chain is built from TRBV5-1 and TRBJ2-5; D may be TRBD2 (6 bases). V lost 4 bases, J lost 2 bases, and 12 bases lay in between. The CDR3 covers 14 residues. Germline V gene data show CDR1 as SGHRS and CDR2 as YFSETQ. CDR3 coding DNA: TGCGCCAGCAGCCTGGGTAGCGGACAAGAGACCCAGTACTTC. It translates to CASSLGSGQETQYF.

The V gene is TRBV6-7, the J gene TRBJ1-1; D gene uncertain. TRBV6-7 is designated an ORF whose function remains uncertain. Trimming cost V 8 bases and J 0 bases, with 10 bases left between them. This CDR3 comprises 13 residues. CDR3 residues: CASGSSMNTEAFF. CDR3 nucleotides: TGTGCCAGCGGAAGTAGCATGAACACTGAAGCTTTCTTT.

The V call is TRBV7-6, the J call TRBJ2-5; TRBD1 is a possible D gene (5 bases). The CDR3 is 17 amino acids. Germline lookup yields CDR1 SGHVS and CDR2 FNYEAQ. V was pared by 3 bases and J by 5 bases, with 22 bases between. The CDR3 sequence is CASSLVGRTTTRETQYF. The DNA of the CDR3 is TGTGCCAGCAGCTTGGTAGGTCGGACAACCACGAGGGAGACCCAGTACTTC.

The count of this clone is one. The rearrangement joins TRBV11-3 to TRBJ2-7; 8 positions match TRBD2. With V trimmed by 0 bases and J by 2 bases, 3 bases remained unmatched. From germline, CDR1 is SGHNT and CDR2 YENEEA. The CDR3 extends over 15 amino acids. CDR3 protein: CASSLEVAGPYEQYF. Here the CDR3 DNA reads TGTGCCAGCAGCTTAGAGGTAGCGGGGCCCTACGAGCAGTACTTC.

The chain joins TRBV14 to TRBJ2-3; 12 bases are shared with TRBD2. The V gene's germline CDR1 is SGHDN and CDR2 FVKESK. The CDR3 contains 17 residues. After removal of 2 bases from V and 1 base from J, the junction contained 4 bases not matched to a gene. The CDR3 here is CASSQRLAGVGTDTQYF. CDR3 coding DNA: TGTGCCAGCAGCCAAAGACTAGCGGGAGTAGGCACAGATACGCAGTATTTT.

J is TRBJ2-3 and V is TRBV1; the D segment call TRBD2 is taken from the table without a DNA check. TRBV1 is listed as a pseudogene. There are 17 residues in the CDR3. For the CDR3, the DNA is TGCGCCAGCAGCCAGACGGGTCCGGACGGGGGCACAGATACGCAGTATTTT. It is translated as CASSQTGPDGGTDTQYF.

The gene calls are TRBV11-3 and TRBJ2-3, with D possibly matching TRBD2 (7 bases). CDR1 is SGHNT and CDR2 is YENEEA in the germline V gene. Trimming stripped 2 bases from V and 2 bases from J, with 17 bases between. This CDR3 is built from 17 residues. The CDR3 nucleotides read TGTGCCAGCAGCTTAATGGGGGGGGCCCGAAACACAGATACGCAGTATTTT. It yields the protein CASSLMGGARNTDTQYF.

CDR3 nucleotides: TGTGCCAGCAGCTTAGGCGGGAGCAATCAGCCCCAGCATTTT. It yields the protein CASSLGGSNQPQHF. The chain has TRBV11-3 and TRBJ1-5; D remains ambiguous. CDR1 and CDR2 from the germline V gene are SGHNT and YENEEA. CDR3 length: 14 residues. The ends were cut back, 1 base at V and 1 base at J, with 5 bases in the middle. The whole variable domain, filled in from reference TRBV11-3 and TRBJ1-5, reads EAGVVQSPRYKIIEKKQPVAFWCNPISGHNTLYWYLQNLGQGPELLIRYENEEAVDDSQLPKDRFSAERLKGVDSTLKIQPAELGDSAVYLCASSLGGSNQPQHFGDGTRLSIL.

This clone was picked up one time. CDR3 coding DNA: TGTGCCAGCTGGGCTAGGGTGAACACTGAAGCTTTCTTT. It is translated as CASWARVNTEAFF. This chain uses TRBV28 with TRBJ1-1; no definite D call. V shed 8 bases and J shed 0 bases, with 10 bases lying between them. The CDR3 covers 13 residues. Germline CDR1 MDHEN, CDR2 SYDVKM. The complete variable domain, with remaining parts taken from reference TRBV28 and TRBJ1-1, reads DVKVTQSSRYLVKRTGEKVFLECVQDMDHENMFWYRQDPGLGLRLIYFSYDVKMKEKGDIPEGYSVSREKKERFSLILESASTNQTSMYLCASWARVNTEAFFGQGTRLTVV.

The rearrangement links TRBV11-3 to TRBJ1-3; 8 bases agree with TRBD1. This CDR3 contains 17 residues. Germline lookup yields CDR1 SGHNT and CDR2 YENEEA. V trimming: 3 bases; J trimming: 1 base; junction bases outside the gene matches: 8. This CDR3 reads CASSLELTGGSGNTIYF. As DNA, the CDR3 is TGTGCCAGCAGCTTGGAGCTCACAGGGGGGTCTGGAAACACCATATATTTT.

This clone was seen only once. The chain joins TRBV29-1 to TRBJ2-1; D is perhaps TRBD2 (6 bases). V was cut by 1 base and J by 14 bases, with 24 bases left in between. Germline CDR1 SQVTM, CDR2 ANQGSEA. The CDR3 is made up of 15 amino acids. CDR3 nucleotides: TGCAGCGTTGAAGGCTCCCGTCGAGGCCGCGGGAAAAAGTTCTTC. It encodes CSVEGSRRGRGKKFF.

This chain links TRBV19 with TRBJ2-3; 11 positions match TRBD2. Germline trimming cut 6 bases from V and 5 bases from J; bases unmatched to any gene: 7. The CDR3 is made up of 15 amino acids. Germline CDR1 reads LNHDA; CDR2 reads SQIVND (reference sequence). Here the CDR3 DNA reads TGTGCCAGTAGGCAACTAGCGGGAGTAGGAGATACGCAGTATTTT. Its protein product is CASRQLAGVGDTQYF.

The CDR3 spells CASHEGQRNEKLFF. CDR3 in DNA: TGTGCCAGCCATGAGGGACAGCGGAATGAAAAACTGTTTTTT. The chain couples TRBV19 to TRBJ1-4, with TRBD1 matching over 7 bases. Trimming removed 9 bases from V and 5 bases from J; junction bases left unmatched: 9. Looked up from germline, CDR1 is LNHDA and CDR2 is SQIVND (reference sequence). CDR3 length: 14 residues.